This T cell receptor beta chain was documented in a study of cytomegalovirus exposure and HLA in healthy donors. J gave up 4 bases and V 3 bases, and 11 bases lay outside the gene matches. The V gene's germline CDR1 is KGHSH and CDR2 LQKENI. The CDR3 loop spans 16 amino acids. 13 Jbeta primers and 60 Vbeta primers were used for the PCR. This table comes from immunoSEQ multiplex PCR, and its TCRdb copy is limited to in-frame clones, with some not included. The table has 85,000 to 130,000 clones, 82% seen once. This TCR derives from a man aged 45-60 years in good health and CMV-seronegative. Sequencing was carried out using PBMCs. The rearrangement uses TRBV18 and TRBJ2-7; TRBD2 matches 8 bases. The CDR3 coding sequence is TGTGCCAGCTCACCGCGGTTGTCAGCGGGGGCTTACGAGCAGTACTTC. Translating it yields CASSPRLSAGAYEQYF.